This T cell receptor beta chain was found in a study of OX40 agonist ivuxolimab in advanced cancers. Broadly, across the study: Ivuxolimab was an agonistic, fully human IgG2 monoclonal antibody directed against OX40 (CD134), a costimulatory receptor. Intravenous ivuxolimab was administered to patients every 2 weeks at six dose levels: 0.01, 0.1, 0.3, 1.5, 3 and 10 mg/kg. Of the approximately 53 patients in dose escalation, about 19 had hepatocellular carcinoma, some 15 had melanoma, 9 had renal cell carcinoma and 9 had head and neck cancer. In the dose-escalation cohort, roughly 82% of patients were male, and the mean age was 60 years with a range of roughly 20 to 80. Prior anti-PD-1, anti-PD-L1 or anti-CTLA-4 therapy was permitted, and checkpoint inhibitors had been received by about two fifths of dose-escalation patients. Partial responses occurred in three dose-escalation patients, of whom one had hepatocellular carcinoma and two had cutaneous melanoma. The point of sequencing TCRbeta in the periphery was to test whether ivuxolimab changed TCR sequence diversity and drove clonal T-cell expansion. The monotherapy dose-escalation portion (N = 52 patients) of the phase I ivuxolimab trial is reported in the paper.

The CDR3 contains 15 residues, cysteine and phenylalanine counted. Only the CDR3 DNA is retained, 45 bases long and in frame from the first base. The trim is 5 bases for V and 0 bases for J, with a gap of 15 bases between the germline ends. CDR1 and CDR2 are read off the germline V gene as SQVTM and ANQGSEA. The trial excluded patients who had a history of autoimmune disease or who were on systemic immunosuppression. In every dose cohort, peripheral blood was drawn for TCR sequencing at baseline, cycle 4 day 1, and cycle 7 day 1. The samples were taken from a phase I, first-in-human, multicenter, open-label dose-escalation trial of ivuxolimab. Adults with locally advanced or metastatic melanoma, renal cell, hepatocellular, or head and neck squamous cell carcinoma were enrolled in the trial. Before TCR sequencing, CD4+ and CD8+ T cells were separately sorted from peripheral blood. To sequence the TCRbeta CDR3 region, genomic DNA was isolated from the sorted cells. The immunoSEQ Assay was used for sequencing of TCRbeta CDR3 regions. Held by TCRdb, this immuneACCESS table contains in-frame sequences only and omits some clones. Under half of the omission traces to an unresolved V gene where checked; the cause of the rest is unknown. This sample gives over 25,000 clones in total; 80% to 95% of them show up just once. About a tenth of the sample belongs to the ten largest clones.

In the case of this clone: The antigen this receptor binds is unknown. Per-nucleotide qualities are absent, and no much larger clonotype sits a single base away.

Overall study results and their limits: On average, CD8+ T cells showed more expanded clones than CD4+ T cells after ivuxolimab. In the 0.1-3.0 mg/kg groups, partial responders had among the lowest normalized peripheral clonal expansion, particularly in CD8+ T cells. Clonal expansion of both CD4+ and CD8+ blood T cells was observed from baseline to week 6 at doses 0.1 to 3.0 mg/kg. The antigen specificity of the peripheral T cells that underwent clonal expansion was not determined. Low levels of normalized T-cell clonal expansion were also shown by some nonresponding patients.

The source is an adult with an advanced solid tumor such as melanoma, head and neck, liver or kidney cancer. Sequenced here: CD4+ or CD8+ T cells sorted from blood, sampled in a trial of the OX40 agonist ivuxolimab. Recombination connected TRBV29-1 to TRBJ2-3; the D gene cannot be resolved reliably. The CDR3 region reads CSVLSDKSSTDTQYF. The nucleotide sequence reads TGCAGCGTTCTTTCCGATAAATCTAGCACAGATACGCAGTATTTT.